One T cell receptor beta chain is described in this entry. Germline assignment: CDR1 GTSNPN and CDR2 SVGIG (reference sequence). The ends lost 8 bases at V and 7 bases at J; junction bases unmatched: 4. This CDR3 has 11 residues. This record belongs to a study of blood T cell repertoires in COVID-19. Study overall: From T cells, B-cell-depleted T cells, or PBMCs came the material, which was cDNA or gDNA.

The assay was immunoSEQ multiplex PCR, and TCRdb's table has in-frame clones only and misses some. Here the sample spans some 100,000 clones, just over 90% being singletons. Material: peripheral blood. The genes are TRBV30 and TRBJ2-2; TRBD2 aligns across 7 bases. The TCR was taken from a man aged 50 or older with acute or convalescent COVID-19. CDR3 sequence: CATLAGGELFF. The CDR3 nucleotides are TGTGCCACCTTAGCGGGCGGGGAGCTGTTTTTT.